This TCR beta chain was recovered during a study of cytomegalovirus exposure and HLA in healthy donors. About this clone itself: The antigen is undetermined. One end of the junction varies from germline; a read error may be responsible.

Primers included in the PCR were 60 Vbeta and 13 Jbeta primers. TCRdb's copy holds only in-frame clones and misses some; the assay was immunoSEQ multiplex PCR. The sample shows over 95,000 clones, around 68% of them seen only once. Regarding the study as a whole: Another analysis was done later, and it associated around 15,000 TCR beta sequences with HLA alleles at 0.05 false discovery rate. The listing of approximately 160 TCR beta chains classed them as cytomegalovirus-associated. It is likely that the observed cluster of highly shared sequence variants was a sequencing artifact. Later analysis identified several of the most significant clusters that appeared linked to common viral pathogens.

The CDR3 spans 19 residues. Germline loops: CDR1 SEHNR, CDR2 FQNEAQ (reference sequence). This sequence originates from a woman aged 40-49 years in good health and CMV-seropositive. The V call is TRBV7-9, the J call TRBJ1-6, with D maybe TRBD1 (5 bases). Sample: PBMCs. CDR3 in amino acids: CSSSSAYLGRGRTNSPLHF. The CDR3 DNA sequence: TGTTCCAGCAGTTCAGCCTATCTTGGGCGGGGACGCACTAATTCACCCCTCCACTTT.